This TCR beta chain was found in a study of T cells in lung cancer brain metastases. Study context: Among the approximately 22 patients, 15 to 18 reported tobacco use, median 40 pack-years. Most patients, about 90% of the 20, got no therapy between primary and metastasis resection.

General study points: Paired lesions shared few clones; most were lesion-specific (mean Morisita approximately 0.25).

A note on this clone: Its antigen remains unidentified.

The germline gives CDR1 KGHSH, CDR2 LQKENI. Germline trimming cut 2 bases from V and 3 bases from J; bases unmatched to any gene: 5. CDR3 size: 15 residues. Profiling relied on immunoSEQ multiplex PCR, and the TCRdb table lists in-frame clones only, not all of them. Of more than 4,000 clones listed, 80% to 90% were seen once; the top ten hold roughly 2.3%. Sequences were obtained from tumor tissue from the primary lung tumor. The J gene is TRBJ2-3, the V gene TRBV18; 7 bases are a match to TRBD2. The TCR originated in a man aged 50-59 years with non-small cell lung cancer. CDR3 residues: CASSPINGRTDTQYF. The CDR3 nucleotides read TGTGCCAGCTCACCAATAAACGGGAGGACAGATACGCAGTATTTT.